This T cell receptor (beta chain) was observed in a study of blood T cell repertoires in COVID-19. Study background: Acute-phase and convalescent COVID-19 samples originated in the United States, Italy and Spain. Nucleic acid was either cDNA or gDNA, and it came from T cells, B-cell-depleted T cells, or PBMCs.

Under the authors' procedure: Amplification from reference gene primers served as the basis for estimated nucleated cell counts. Measured with immunoSEQ multiplex PCR; TCRdb has only the in-frame clones, and not every one. The DNA was the basis for D and trimming; V, J and clone size are from that table. This sample has some 310,000 clones, with over 75% found just once. V was cut by 6 bases and J by 5 bases, with 11 bases left in between. The CDR3 totals 13 residues. This clone has a single count. This clonotype was obtained from a man over 45 with active or convalescent COVID-19. Sequenced sample: peripheral blood. This chain links TRBV12-3 or TRBV12-4 with TRBJ1-5; no reliable D call. CDR3 sequence: CASSLRGDQPQHF. In DNA, the CDR3 is TGTGCCAGCAGCCTTAGAGGAGATCAGCCCCAGCATTTT.